This TCR beta chain stems from a study of CXCR3-negative and CXCR3-positive naive CD8 T cells. Study-wide findings and caveats: CXCR3-positive naive cells had TRB CDR3s that were more hydrophobic than CXCR3-negative naive cells had. Memory CD8+ cells showed much lower diversity, while both naive subsets were comparably high.

CDR3 length: 14 residues. From germline, CDR1 is MDHEN and CDR2 SYDVKM. Via 5' RACE with UMI labels, TRB cDNA libraries were prepared. Each CDR3 protein gets one entry in TCRdb, which reprocessed the 5' RACE reads and gives no DNA. The specimen's table records approximately 59,000 distinct CDR3 sequences. Of note for this clonotype: No antigen is known for it.

The chain joins TRBV28 to TRBJ2-7; TCRdb lists TRBD1, though no DNA is available to test this call. The TCR was taken from a human donor in good health. Some clones in this sample may be carry-over from other donors' samples. Sequenced sample: naive CXCR3+ CD8+ T cells from blood. Subset described: CD45RO-CCR7+CD27+CD95- naive CD8+ T cells expressing CXCR3 (TNR3+). CDR3 protein: CASSLGQGGYEQYF. The whole variable domain, filled in from reference TRBV28 and TRBJ2-7, reads DVKVTQSSRYLVKRTGEKVFLECVQDMDHENMFWYRQDPGLGLRLIYFSYDVKMKEKGDIPEGYSVSREKKERFSLILESASTNQTSMYLCASSLGQGGYEQYFGPGTRLTVT.